The 18 T cell receptor beta chains in this list originate from one sample, sequenced in a study of T cells in Graves' hyperthyroidism and ophthalmopathy. The investigators amplified TCR beta CDR3 regions from RNA transcripts. HTBI primers drove first-round RT-PCR of the TCR CDR3. Each CDR3 protein gets one entry after TCRdb re-called the multiplex PCR reads with MiXCR. The sample has 250,000 to 300,000 distinct CDR3 sequences; roughly 15% are singletons. Input material: blood. The origin of the receptors is a woman aged 45 to 65 with Graves' hyperthyroidism that later progressed to Graves' ophthalmopathy.

This clonotype occurred a few times. The chain couples TRBV5-1 to TRBJ2-2; a weak D match, TRBD1 (7 bases). The CDR3 totals 14 residues. The germline gives CDR1 SGHRS, CDR2 YFSETQ. V was cut by 8 bases and J by 2 bases, with 13 bases left in between. The CDR3 reads CASLTGTNTGELFF. CDR3 coding DNA: TGCGCCAGTCTGACAGGGACTAACACCGGGGAGCTGTTTTTT.

Ten or more counts support this clonotype. CDR3 residues: CSARKLVGDDTQYF. The CDR3 region has the DNA TGCAGTGCTAGGAAACTAGTGGGTGACGATACGCAGTATTTT. V is TRBV20-1 and J is TRBJ2-3; maybe TRBD2 (5 bases). V was cut by 3 bases and J by 6 bases, with 16 bases left in between. Per germline, CDR1 DFQATT and CDR2 SNEGSKA (reference sequence). The CDR3 consists of 14 residues.

This clonotype was detected many times. The chain carries TRBV28 and TRBJ2-1; 7 bases are a match to TRBD1. The V segment lost 5 bases and the J segment 5 bases; nucleotides outside the gene matches: 6. The CDR3 runs 14 residues. Germline V gene sequence: CDR1 MDHEN, CDR2 SYDVKM. The CDR3 protein is CASSQGQRNNEQFF. In nucleotides, the CDR3 is TGTGCCAGCAGTCAGGGACAGCGGAACAATGAGCAGTTCTTC.

The rearrangement joins TRBV27 to TRBJ2-3; D gene uncertain. V was pared by 4 bases and J by 3 bases, with 14 bases between. Germline CDR1 is MNHEY and CDR2 is SMNVEV (reference sequence). This CDR3 has 15 residues. The CDR3 nucleotides are TGTGCCAGCAGTTCAGGCACCTTTTTAACAGATACGCAGTATTTT. Residues: CASSSGTFLTDTQYF.

Ten or more counts support this clonotype. The chain couples TRBV11-1 to TRBJ2-5; TRBD2 might be the D (6 bases). Germline CDR1 and CDR2: SGHAT and FQDESV (reference sequence). The CDR3 has 15 amino acids. The V end lost 5 bases, the J end lost 1 base, and 14 bases lay between the germline ends. In nucleotides, the CDR3 is TGTGCCAGCAGCCTGTCGGGCGGGACCCAAGAGACCCAGTACTTC. As protein: CASSLSGGTQETQYF.

The chain has TRBV15 and TRBJ2-6; 9 nucleotides align to TRBD1. Germline V gene sequence: CDR1 LNHNV, CDR2 YYDKDF (reference sequence). V gave up 3 bases and J gave up 2 bases; unmatched junction bases: 5. This CDR3 has 17 residues. The chain's CDR3 is CATSRGGQGPGANVLTF. For the CDR3, the DNA is TGTGCCACCAGCAGGGGGGGACAGGGCCCTGGGGCCAACGTCCTGACTTTC.

This clonotype was found many times. This chain joins TRBV27 and TRBJ2-2, with D perhaps being TRBD1 or TRBD2 (5 bases each). The ends were cut back, 4 bases at V and 5 bases at J, with 14 bases in the middle. Germline CDR1 and CDR2: MNHEY and SMNVEV (reference sequence). CDR3 length: 15 residues. CDR3 DNA: TGTGCCAGCAGTTCGGGACGGAGACAGACCGGGGAGCTGTTTTTT. Amino acids: CASSSGRRQTGELFF.

V gene TRBV3-1 combines with J gene TRBJ2-2; 7 nucleotides agree with TRBD1. The CDR3 extends over 15 amino acids. With 4 bases clipped from V and 4 bases from J, the junction kept 6 bases outside the gene matches. CDR1 is LGHDT and CDR2 is YNNKEL in the germline V gene (reference sequence). CDR3 protein: CASSPGQRSTGELFF. CDR3 DNA: TGTGCCAGCAGCCCGGGACAGCGGAGCACCGGGGAGCTGTTTTTT.

Note on this clonotype: A single base separates this from a much larger clone, so it may be a read error. The chain recombines TRBV3-1 with TRBJ2-1, with a tentative D call TRBD2 (6 bases). This CDR3 is 16 amino acids long. Germline V gene lookup returns CDR1 LGHDT and CDR2 YNNKEL (reference sequence). The CDR3 sequence: CANSQAGGVSYNEQFF. CDR3 nucleotide sequence: TGTGCCAACAGCCAAGCTGGAGGGGTATCCTACAATGAGCAGTTCTTC.

The rearrangement links TRBV10-3 to TRBJ2-2, with 14 bases identical to TRBD2. CDR1 is ENHRY, CDR2 SYGVKD, per germline. The CDR3 runs to 17 residues. V lost 6 bases, J lost 4 bases, and 7 bases stayed unmatched. CDR3 nucleotides: TGTGCCATCAGGGAGGGACTAGCGGGAGAGACCACCGGGGAGCTGTTTTTT. Amino acid sequence: CAIREGLAGETTGELFF.

The V gene is TRBV7-4, the J gene TRBJ1-4; weak D call: TRBD1 (5 bases). This CDR3 is built from 16 residues. The V gene lost 1 base and the J gene lost 7 bases, with 16 bases spanning the gap. The germline V gene encodes CDR1 SGHVT and CDR2 SQSDAQ. DNA for the CDR3: TGTGCCAGCAGCTTAGTGGAGTGGGGCTTTGGTGAAAAACTGTTTTTT. Translation gives CASSLVEWGFGEKLFF.

This clonotype has ten or more counts. The chain is built from TRBV6-1 and TRBJ2-7, with TRBD2 matching over 13 bases. V shed 6 bases and J 2 bases; nucleotides not matched to a gene: 4. The germline V gene has CDR1 MNHNS and CDR2 SASEGT. CDR3 length: 15 residues. CDR3 DNA sequence: TGTGCCAGCAGCCGTGGGACTAGCGGGACCTACGAGCAGTACTTC. Translated, it gives CASSRGTSGTYEQYF.

The sample holds many counts of this clonotype. V usage is TRBV6-1 and J usage is TRBJ1-2; TRBD1 is a possible D gene (5 bases). Germline CDR1 MNHNS, CDR2 SASEGT. The CDR3 totals 13 residues. Trimming left V 5 bases short and J 3 bases short, with 10 bases between. The CDR3 reads CASSQGRDYGYTF. CDR3 nucleotide sequence: TGTGCCAGCAGTCAGGGTCGCGACTATGGCTACACCTTC.

This clonotype was found many times. This chain connects TRBV5-5 to TRBJ2-7, with TRBD1 identical over 9 bases. CDR3 length equals 16 residues. Unmatched junction bases numbered 6, after V lost 2 bases and J lost 0 bases. CDR1 SGHKS and CDR2 YYEKEE come from the germline V gene (reference sequence). Written as DNA, the CDR3 is TGTGCCAGCAGCTTTTCAACGGACAGGGGCTCCTACGAGCAGTACTTC. It encodes CASSFSTDRGSYEQYF.

This clonotype was observed a few times. This chain connects TRBV6-1 to TRBJ1-3; D unclear. The CDR3 is 15 residues long. Germline V gene data show CDR1 as MNHNS and CDR2 as SASEGT. Trimming left V 6 bases short and J 2 bases short, with 14 bases between. The DNA for the CDR3 is TGTGCCAGCAGGGAGAGAGGACCCACTGGAAACACCATATATTTT. Protein: CASRERGPTGNTIYF.

In its sample, this clonotype was seen many times. The genes are TRBV19 and TRBJ1-1, with D uncertain. The V end lost 7 bases, the J end lost 1 base, and 16 bases lay between the germline ends. This CDR3 is 15 amino acids long. CDR1 LNHDA and CDR2 SQIVND come from the germline V gene (reference sequence). The CDR3 region is CASKRGAGENTEAFF. In DNA, the CDR3 is TGTGCCAGTAAACGCGGCGCTGGAGAGAACACTGAAGCTTTCTTT.

The rearrangement links TRBV2 to TRBJ1-2; TRBD1 aligns across 11 bases. V dropped 7 bases and J dropped 4; count of bases not matched to a gene: 2. The length of the CDR3 is 13 residues. CDR1 is SNHLY and CDR2 is FYNNEI in the germline V gene. This chain's CDR3 is CASTGQGAYGYTF. CDR3 nucleotide sequence: TGTGCCAGCACCGGACAGGGGGCCTATGGCTACACCTTC. The entire variable domain, with the rest obtained from reference TRBV2 and TRBJ1-2, is as follows: EPEVTQTPSHQVTQMGQEVILRCVPISNHLYFYWYRQILGQKVEFLVSFYNNEISEKSEIFDDQFSVERPDGSNFTLKIRSTKLEDSAMYFCASTGQGAYGYTFGSGTRLTVV.

The sample holds many counts of this clonotype. V is TRBV5-1 and J is TRBJ2-6; D unresolved. The CDR3 is made up of 14 amino acids. The V and J ends lost 5 bases and 0 bases respectively, with 6 bases between them. Germline assignment: CDR1 SGHRS and CDR2 YFSETQ. DNA for the CDR3: TGCGCCAGCAGGCTCCACTCTGGGGCCAACGTCCTGACTTTC. This gives the protein CASRLHSGANVLTF.